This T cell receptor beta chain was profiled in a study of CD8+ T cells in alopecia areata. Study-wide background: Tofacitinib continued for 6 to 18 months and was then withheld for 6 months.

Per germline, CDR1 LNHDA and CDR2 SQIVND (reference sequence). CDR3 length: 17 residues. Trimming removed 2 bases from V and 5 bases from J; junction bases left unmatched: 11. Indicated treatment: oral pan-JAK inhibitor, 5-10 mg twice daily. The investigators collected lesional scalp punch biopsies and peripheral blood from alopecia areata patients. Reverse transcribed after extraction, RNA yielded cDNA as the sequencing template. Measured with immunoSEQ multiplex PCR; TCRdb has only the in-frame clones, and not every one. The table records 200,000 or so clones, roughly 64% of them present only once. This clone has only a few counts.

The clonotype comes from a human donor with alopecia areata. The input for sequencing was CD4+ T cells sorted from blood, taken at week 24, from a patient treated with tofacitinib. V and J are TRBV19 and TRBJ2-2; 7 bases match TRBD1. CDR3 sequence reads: CASSIRTGRTGTGELFF. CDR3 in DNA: TGTGCCAGTAGTATACGGACAGGACGCACGGGGACCGGGGAGCTGTTTTTT.